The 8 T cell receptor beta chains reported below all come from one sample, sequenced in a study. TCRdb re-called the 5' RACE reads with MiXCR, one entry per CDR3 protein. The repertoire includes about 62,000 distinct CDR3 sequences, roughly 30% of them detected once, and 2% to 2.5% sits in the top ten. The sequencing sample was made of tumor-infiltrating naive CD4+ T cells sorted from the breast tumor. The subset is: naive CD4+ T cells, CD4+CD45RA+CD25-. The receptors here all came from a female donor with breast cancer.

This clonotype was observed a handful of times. The CDR3 reads CASSQDMNTGELFF. CDR3 in DNA: TGTGCCAGCAGCCAAGATATGAACACCGGGGAGCTGTTTTTT. V and J are TRBV14 and TRBJ2-2; D ambiguous. Deletions cut 0 bases from V and 1 base from J, with 3 bases between. The CDR3 is 14 residues long. Germline loops: CDR1 SGHDN, CDR2 FVKESK.

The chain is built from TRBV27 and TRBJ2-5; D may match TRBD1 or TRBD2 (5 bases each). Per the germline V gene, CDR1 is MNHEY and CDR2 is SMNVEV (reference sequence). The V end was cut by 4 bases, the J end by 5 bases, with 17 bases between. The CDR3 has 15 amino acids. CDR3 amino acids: CASSYRGTREETQYF. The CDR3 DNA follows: TGTGCCAGCAGTTATAGGGGAACTAGAGAGGAGACCCAGTACTTC.

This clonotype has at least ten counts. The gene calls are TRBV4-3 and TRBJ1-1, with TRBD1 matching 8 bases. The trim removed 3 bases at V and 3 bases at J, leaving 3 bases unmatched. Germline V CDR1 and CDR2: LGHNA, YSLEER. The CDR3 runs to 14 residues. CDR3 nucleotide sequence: TGCGCCAGCAGCCAGCTGGACAGGGACACTGAAGCTTTCTTT. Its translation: CASSQLDRDTEAFF.

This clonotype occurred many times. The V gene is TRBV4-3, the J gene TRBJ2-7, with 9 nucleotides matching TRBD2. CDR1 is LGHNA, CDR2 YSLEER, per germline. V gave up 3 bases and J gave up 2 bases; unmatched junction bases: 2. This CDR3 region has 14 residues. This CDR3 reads CASSQREGPYEQYF. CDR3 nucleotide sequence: TGCGCCAGCAGCCAGCGGGAGGGCCCCTACGAGCAGTACTTC.

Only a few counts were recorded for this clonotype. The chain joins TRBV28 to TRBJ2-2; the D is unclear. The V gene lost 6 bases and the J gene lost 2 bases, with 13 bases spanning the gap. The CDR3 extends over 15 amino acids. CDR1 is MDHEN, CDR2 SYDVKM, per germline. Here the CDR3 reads CASSSVDGNTGELFF. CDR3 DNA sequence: TGTGCCAGCAGCTCCGTGGACGGTAACACCGGGGAGCTGTTTTTT.

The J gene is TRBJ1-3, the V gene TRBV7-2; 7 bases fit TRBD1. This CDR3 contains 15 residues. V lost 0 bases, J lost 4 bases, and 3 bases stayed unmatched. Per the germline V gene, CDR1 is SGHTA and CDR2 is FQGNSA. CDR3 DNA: TGTGCCAGCAGCTTAGCAAGGGGGCGGGGAAACACCATATATTTT. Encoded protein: CASSLARGRGNTIYF.

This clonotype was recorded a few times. The CDR3 DNA sequence: TGCAGCGGGGGCAGGAGCGGGGGAGATACGCAGTATTTT. This codes for CSGGRSGGDTQYF. The J gene is TRBJ2-3, the V gene TRBV29-1; 8 bases match TRBD2. The germline V gene has CDR1 SQVTM and CDR2 ANQGSEA. The CDR3 length is 13 residues. With 7 bases clipped from V and 5 bases from J, the junction kept 8 bases outside the gene matches.

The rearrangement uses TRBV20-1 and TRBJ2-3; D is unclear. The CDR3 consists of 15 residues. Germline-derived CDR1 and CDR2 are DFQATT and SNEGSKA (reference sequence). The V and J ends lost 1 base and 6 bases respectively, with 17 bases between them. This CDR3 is CSARGWAQLPDTQYF. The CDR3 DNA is TGCAGTGCTAGAGGATGGGCTCAGCTCCCGGATACGCAGTATTTT.